The next 5 T cell receptor beta chains were all read from a single sample in a study of blood T cell repertoires in COVID-19. The repertoire was sequenced with immunoSEQ multiplex PCR; TCRdb's copy has only in-frame clones and lacks some. The sample has some 150,000 clones, roughly 80% seen once. The sequencing input was PBMCs or T cells enriched from blood (not recorded which). The receptors shown here come from a man in his forties or fifties who had recovered from COVID-19.

The chain couples TRBV5-1 to TRBJ1-4, with 9 bases that match TRBD1. The CDR3 has 17 residues. The V gene end was trimmed by 0 bases and the J gene end by 5 bases; junction bases not matched to a gene: 8. CDR1 and CDR2 (germline): SGHRS, YFSETQ. The CDR3 here is CASSLDPAGTGNEKLFF. The CDR3 DNA follows: TGCGCCAGCAGCTTGGATCCCGCCGGGACAGGGAATGAAAAACTGTTTTTT.

The V gene is TRBV6-1, the J gene TRBJ2-3; TRBD2 agrees at 7 bases. The V gene end was trimmed by 2 bases and the J gene end by 1 base; junction bases not matched to a gene: 3. Per the germline V gene, CDR1 is MNHNS and CDR2 is SASEGT. The CDR3 consists of 15 residues. The CDR3 DNA reads as TGTGCCAGCAGTGAACCTAGCGGAGGCACAGATACGCAGTATTTT. Residues: CASSEPSGGTDTQYF.

In its sample, this clone was seen a few times. The chain combines TRBV2 with TRBJ1-6, with 8 positions matching TRBD1. V trimming: 2 bases; J trimming: 9 bases; junction bases outside the gene matches: 6. This CDR3 has 15 residues. Germline lookup yields CDR1 SNHLY and CDR2 FYNNEI. Written as DNA, the CDR3 is TGTGCCAGCAGTGAATGGGACAGGACCGCTTCACCCCTCCACTTT. Its translation: CASSEWDRTASPLHF.

This rearrangement joins TRBV6-1 to TRBJ2-4; possible D gene TRBD1, 5 bases. Trimming shortened V by 1 base and J by 1 base, and 23 bases separated the two germline ends. CDR1 MNHNS and CDR2 SASEGT come from the germline V gene. The CDR3 runs to 20 residues. CDR3: CASSEVWAGIRGLAKNIQYF. DNA of the CDR3: TGTGCCAGCAGTGAAGTGTGGGCAGGGATAAGAGGTTTGGCCAAAAACATTCAGTACTTC.

The V and J genes are TRBV27 and TRBJ2-1, with TRBD2 matching over 12 bases. CDR1 is MNHEY, CDR2 SMNVEV, per germline (reference sequence). This CDR3 is built from 16 residues. J was trimmed by 2 bases and V by 5 bases; bases with no gene match: 4. CDR3 amino acids: CASSPRLAGAYNEQFF. The CDR3 DNA sequence: TGTGCCAGCAGTCCGAGACTAGCGGGGGCCTACAATGAGCAGTTCTTC.